This TCR beta chain was sequenced for a study of regulatory T cells in long-lasting Graves disease. This clonotype was picked up many times. Libraries of TCR beta came from iRepertoire HTBI primers plus Arm-PCR of CDR3 regions. TCRdb redid the calling of the multiplex PCR reads with MiXCR, one entry per CDR3 protein. The sample lists 300,000 to 400,000 distinct CDR3 sequences, approximately 15% seen once, with about 27% in the top ten. Time point reported: newly diagnosed GD, antithyroid drugs for less than 3 months. PBMC-derived RNA was used for the TCR library. The CDR3 is 13 amino acids. Germline CDR1 reads SGHRS; CDR2 reads YFSETQ. J gave up 7 bases and V 0 bases, and 3 bases lay outside the gene matches. The same sample was also used in a study of T cells in Graves' hyperthyroidism and ophthalmopathy. In that study: The primer set for the first-round RT-PCR of the TCR CDR3 was HTBI. With a median lead of around 6.7 months before onset, the model predicted ophthalmopathy.

The chain has TRBV5-1 and TRBJ1-1; 7 bases map to TRBD1. The sequence was obtained from a man aged 35 to 55 with Graves disease. Sample: peripheral blood mononuclear cells (PBMCs), taken at new diagnosis, from a patient treated with antithyroid drugs. The CDR3 DNA reads TGCGCCAGCAGCTTGGAGACAGGGATTGAAGCTTTCTTT. Protein sequence: CASSLETGIEAFF.